This is a list of T cell receptor beta chains from one sample in a study of T cells after yellow fever vaccination. TCRdb re-called the 5' RACE reads through MiXCR, storing one row per CDR3 protein. The table has some 160,000 distinct CDR3 sequences, approximately 9.7% seen once. The sequencing used CD8+ T cells sorted from PBMCs, collected 45 days after the yellow fever booster vaccination. The receptors originated from a man aged 18 to 29 who received the YFV17D yellow fever vaccine. Each CDR3 is given with its conserved first and last residue. D genes are given only for firm matches. For some rows the clone size is stated as once, few or many, or as a class when expanded; others skip it.

D	size	J	V	DNA	CDR3
.	few	TRBJ2-7	TRBV19	TGTGCCAGTAGCCCTTGGGGGGACAGAGACTACGAGCAGTACTTC	CASSPWGDRDYEQYF
.	few	TRBJ1-1	TRBV29-1	TGCAGCGTTGCTGGGTTGGACACTGAAGCTTTCTTT	CSVAGLDTEAFF
.	few	TRBJ1-4	TRBV2	TGTGCCAGCAGTGGTACAGGACCTAATGAAAAACTGTTTTTT	CASSGTGPNEKLFF
TRBD2	many	TRBJ2-3	TRBV4-3	TGCGCCAGCAGCCAAATCGTAGCGGGCTTCACAGATACGCAGTATTTT	CASSQIVAGFTDTQYF
.	.	TRBJ1-2	TRBV4-1	TGCGCCAGCAGCCAAGGGCAGGCCGGCAGGTTCTACTATGGCTACACCTTC	CASSQGQAGRFYYGYTF
TRBD1	few	TRBJ2-1	TRBV5-5	TGTGCCAGTGGCCTCAGGGGGCTGTCCCACAATGAGCAGTTCTTC	CASGLRGLSHNEQFF
.	.	TRBJ1-1	TRBV6-6	TGTGCCAGCAGACTCCCAGGGGTTTCCTACAGAGGCGGGGACACTGAAGCTTTCTTT	CASRLPGVSYRGGDTEAFF
.	.	TRBJ2-2	TRBV14	TGTGCCAGCAGCCCCAGGGTGTTGGTGACCGGGGAGCTGTCTTTT	CASSPRVLVTGELSF
.	.	TRBJ2-3	TRBV4-3	TGCGCCAGCAGCCAAGATGGGGGGAAGAGCACAGATACGCAGTATTTT	CASSQDGGKSTDTQYF
.	.	TRBJ1-6	TRBV27	TGTGCCAGCAGCCGAATGGGCGTGTCCTATAATTCACCCCTCCACTTT	CASSRMGVSYNSPLHF
TRBD1	few	TRBJ2-2	TRBV20-1	TGCAGTGCAGAGGGACAGGGGTCCGGGGAGCTGTTTTTT	CSAEGQGSGELFF
TRBD1	.	TRBJ1-6	TRBV9	TGTGCCAGCAGCGCGGAGGGACAGTATAATTCACCCCTCCACTTT	CASSAEGQYNSPLHF
.	many	TRBJ2-1	TRBV4-1	TGCGCCAGCAGCCAGCGGGATGAGCAGTTCTTC	CASSQRDEQFF
.	.	TRBJ2-1	TRBV5-1	TGCGCCAGCAGCTTGGCAGTTTCTCGAGGTAATGAGCAGTTCTTC	CASSLAVSRGNEQFF
TRBD1	few	TRBJ1-2	TRBV4-1	TGCGCCAGCAGCCATCCGGGACAGGGAAACTATGGCTACACCTTC	CASSHPGQGNYGYTF